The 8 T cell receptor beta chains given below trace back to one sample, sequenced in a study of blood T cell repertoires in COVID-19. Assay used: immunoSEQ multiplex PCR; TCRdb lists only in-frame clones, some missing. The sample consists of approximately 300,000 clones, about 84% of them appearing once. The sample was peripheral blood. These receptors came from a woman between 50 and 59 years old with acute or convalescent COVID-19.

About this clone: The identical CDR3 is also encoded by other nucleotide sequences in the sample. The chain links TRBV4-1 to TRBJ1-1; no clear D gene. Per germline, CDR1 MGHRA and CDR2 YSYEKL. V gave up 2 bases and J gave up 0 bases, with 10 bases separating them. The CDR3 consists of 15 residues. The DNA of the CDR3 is TGCGCCAGCAGCCAAACTACCGGGATGAACACTGAAGCTTTCTTT. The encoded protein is CASSQTTGMNTEAFF.

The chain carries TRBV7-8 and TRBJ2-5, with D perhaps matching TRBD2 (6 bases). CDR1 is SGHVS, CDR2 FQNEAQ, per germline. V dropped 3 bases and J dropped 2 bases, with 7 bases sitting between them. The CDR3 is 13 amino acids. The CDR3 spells CASSLSGQETQYF. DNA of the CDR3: TGTGCCAGCAGCTTGAGCGGGCAAGAGACCCAGTACTTC.

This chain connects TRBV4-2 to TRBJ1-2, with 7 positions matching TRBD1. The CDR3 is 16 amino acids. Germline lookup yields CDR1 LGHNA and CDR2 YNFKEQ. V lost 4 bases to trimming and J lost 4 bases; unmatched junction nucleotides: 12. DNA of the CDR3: TGTGCCAGCAGCCCGGGACAGAACCCCCGATTCTATGGCTACACCTTC. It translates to CASSPGQNPRFYGYTF.

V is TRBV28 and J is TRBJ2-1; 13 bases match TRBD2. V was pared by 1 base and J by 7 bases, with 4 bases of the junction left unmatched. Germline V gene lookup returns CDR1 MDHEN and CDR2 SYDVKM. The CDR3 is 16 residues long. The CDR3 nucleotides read TGTGCCAGCAGTTTATCGGGACTAGCGGGATTAAATGAGCAGTTCTTC. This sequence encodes CASSLSGLAGLNEQFF.

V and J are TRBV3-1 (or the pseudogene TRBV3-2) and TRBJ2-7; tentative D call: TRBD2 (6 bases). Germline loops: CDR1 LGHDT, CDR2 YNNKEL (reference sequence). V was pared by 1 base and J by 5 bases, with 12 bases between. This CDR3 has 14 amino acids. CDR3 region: CASSQGSTGDEQYF. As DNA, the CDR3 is TGTGCCAGCAGCCAAGGTTCGACGGGGGACGAGCAGTACTTC.

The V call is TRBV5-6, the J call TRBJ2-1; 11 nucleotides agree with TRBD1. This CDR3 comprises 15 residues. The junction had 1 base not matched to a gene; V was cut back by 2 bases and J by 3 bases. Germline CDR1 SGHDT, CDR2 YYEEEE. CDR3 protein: CASSFGTGGYNEQFF. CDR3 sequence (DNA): TGTGCCAGCAGCTTCGGGACAGGGGGCTACAATGAGCAGTTCTTC.

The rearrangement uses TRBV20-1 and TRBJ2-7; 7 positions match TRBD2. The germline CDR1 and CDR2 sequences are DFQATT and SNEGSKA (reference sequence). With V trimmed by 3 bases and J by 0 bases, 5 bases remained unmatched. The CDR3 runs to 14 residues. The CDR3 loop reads CSASPLADSYEQYF. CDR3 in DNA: TGCAGTGCTAGTCCCCTAGCGGACTCCTACGAGCAGTACTTC.

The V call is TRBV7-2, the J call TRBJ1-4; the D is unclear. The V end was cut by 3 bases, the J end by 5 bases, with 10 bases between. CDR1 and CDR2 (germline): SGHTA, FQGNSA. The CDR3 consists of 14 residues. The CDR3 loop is CASSLAFANEKLFF. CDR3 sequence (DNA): TGTGCCAGCAGCTTGGCCTTCGCCAATGAAAAACTGTTTTTT.